This section outlines one TCR beta chain sequence together with its context. This sample was taken from a study of OX40 agonist ivuxolimab in advanced cancers. There are 13 residues in the CDR3. Germline CDR1 and CDR2: MNHEY and SMNVEV (reference sequence). After removal of 6 bases from V and 9 bases from J, the junction contained 7 bases not matched to a gene. TCRdb's table, derived via immunoSEQ multiplex PCR, lists solely in-frame clones and lacks some. The sample has just under 95,000 clones; around nine tenths are singletons. V gene TRBV27 combines with J gene TRBJ1-5, with TRBD1 matching 8 bases. Sequencing used CD4+ or CD8+ T cells sorted from blood, obtained in a trial of the OX40 agonist ivuxolimab. The TCR was taken from an adult with an advanced solid tumor such as melanoma, head and neck, liver or kidney cancer. Written as DNA, the CDR3 is TGTGCCAGCAGAATGACAGGGGACTCGCCCCAGCATTTT. Amino acids: CASRMTGDSPQHF.